A single sample gave rise to the 17 T cell receptor beta chains below, sequenced in a study of beta chain features in type 1 diabetes. Expressed TCRB transcripts were sequenced because the entire RNA isolate underwent reverse transcription. TCRdb's copy holds only in-frame clones and misses some; the assay was immunoSEQ multiplex PCR. Found here are roughly 500,000 clones, about 32% of them singletons; the top ten hold almost 0.065%. Sequenced sample: naive CD4+ T cells from blood. The receptors were sampled from a man aged 18 to 35 in good health.

The CDR3 DNA is TGTGCCTGGAGCCCGGGACCTACGGGAGTGGGAGCTTTCTTT. The encoded protein is CAWSPGPTGVGAFF. This rearrangement joins TRBV30 to TRBJ1-1; D is possibly TRBD1 (5 bases). The CDR3 runs 14 residues. CDR1 and CDR2 from the germline V gene are GTSNPN and SVGIG (reference sequence). Trimming took off 3 bases at V and 10 bases at J, with 21 bases between the two ends.

The V gene is TRBV30, the J gene TRBJ1-5, with 7 bases that match TRBD1. V lost 0 bases to trimming and J lost 3 bases; unmatched junction nucleotides: 8. This CDR3 has 16 residues. Germline-derived CDR1 and CDR2 are GTSNPN and SVGIG (reference sequence). As DNA, the CDR3 is TGTGCCTGGAGTGTACGCGGGACAGACCCCAATCAGCCCCAGCATTTT. It specifies CAWSVRGTDPNQPQHF.

This clone was detected only a few times. This chain links TRBV15 with TRBJ2-3; TRBD2 agrees at 10 bases. The trim removed 3 bases at V and 7 bases at J, leaving 10 bases unmatched. The CDR3 is 16 amino acids. Looked up from germline, CDR1 is LNHNV and CDR2 is YYDKDF (reference sequence). The CDR3 nucleotides read TGTGCCACCAGCAGCCATGGAAGCGGGAGGGCACATACGCAGTATTTT. Translating it yields CATSSHGSGRAHTQYF.

This clone was counted between two and nine times. V is TRBV7-9 and J is TRBJ2-7, with 9 bases that match TRBD1. The V segment lost 4 bases and the J segment 2 bases; nucleotides outside the gene matches: 3. CDR1 is SEHNR, CDR2 FQNEAQ, per germline (reference sequence). This CDR3 is built from 14 residues. The CDR3 sequence: CASSSGTGPYEQYF. In nucleotides, the CDR3 is TGTGCCAGCAGCTCGGGGACAGGGCCCTACGAGCAGTACTTC.

This clone was seen only a few times. The rearrangement uses TRBV9 and TRBJ1-2, with D unclear. The V end was cut by 0 bases, the J end by 2 bases, with 11 bases between. Germline V gives CDR1 SGDLS, CDR2 YYNGEE. The CDR3 is 15 amino acids. The CDR3 sequence is CASSVAGGNNYGYTF. CDR3 sequence (DNA): TGTGCCAGCAGCGTAGCTGGAGGCAACAACTATGGCTACACCTTC.

V gene TRBV25-1 combines with J gene TRBJ1-1, with D unresolved. Trimming removed 5 bases from V and 3 bases from J, with 16 bases in between. CDR3 size: 15 residues. Germline lookup yields CDR1 MGHDK and CDR2 SYGVNS. In DNA, the CDR3 is TGTGCCAGCAGTCCCCTGGGCGGGAGGCACACTGAAGCTTTCTTT. It specifies CASSPLGGRHTEAFF. The whole variable domain, remainder taken from reference TRBV25-1 and TRBJ1-1, is EADIYQTPRYLVIGTGKKITLECSQTMGHDKMYWYQQDPGMELHLIHYSYGVNSTEKGDLSSESTVSRIRTEHFPLTLESARPSHTSQYLCASSPLGGRHTEAFFGQGTRLTVV.

This clone was detected only a few times. This chain uses TRBV28 with TRBJ2-1; 9 bases line up with TRBD2. CDR3 length: 15 amino acids. Germline trimming cut 5 bases from V and 8 bases from J; bases unmatched to any gene: 10. Germline values: CDR1 MDHEN, CDR2 SYDVKM. CDR3 bases: TGTGCCAGCAGTACCTCCGGGACTAGCCGCGATGAGCAGTTCTTC. As protein: CASSTSGTSRDEQFF.

This clone was seen a handful of times. This chain joins TRBV29-1 and TRBJ2-7; D may be TRBD1 or TRBD2 (7 bases each). The CDR3 loop spans 13 amino acids. Trimming pared 3 bases from V and 2 bases from J, leaving 11 bases between. The germline V gene has CDR1 SQVTM and CDR2 ANQGSEA. The CDR3 protein is CSVEGGGTYEQYF. The CDR3 coding sequence is TGCAGCGTTGAGGGAGGGGGCACCTACGAGCAGTACTTC.

V and J are TRBV30 and TRBJ1-5; perhaps TRBD1 as D (5 bases). Germline V lookup: CDR1 GTSNPN, CDR2 SVGIG (reference sequence). There are 14 residues in the CDR3. The germline V and J ends were trimmed by 1 base and 6 bases, with 13 bases remaining between them. Here the CDR3 DNA reads TGTGCCTGGAGTGCCGGGACCGGAGGTCAGCCCCAGCATTTT. This translates into CAWSAGTGGQPQHF.

The rearrangement joins TRBV15 to TRBJ2-3; D remains unclear. Germline V gene data show CDR1 as LNHNV and CDR2 as YYDKDF (reference sequence). Trimming removed 1 base from V and 2 bases from J, with 19 bases in between. The CDR3 sequence is 18 residues long. The CDR3 nucleotides read TGTGCCACCAGCAGAGCCTTTCTCGGGCGGTACCCCACAGATACGCAGTATTTT. It encodes CATSRAFLGRYPTDTQYF.

This clone was observed a few times. The chain is built from TRBV5-1 and TRBJ2-5; 13 bases align to TRBD2. The CDR3 is 17 amino acids. The V gene end was trimmed by 4 bases and the J gene end by 5 bases; junction bases not matched to a gene: 11. The germline V gene encodes CDR1 SGHRS and CDR2 YFSETQ. The DNA for the CDR3 is TGCGCCAGCAGCAAAAACATCGGACTAGCGGGAGTGGAGACCCAGTACTTC. As protein: CASSKNIGLAGVETQYF.

The chain carries TRBV15 and TRBJ2-7; the D is unclear. Germline CDR1 and CDR2: LNHNV and YYDKDF (reference sequence). The CDR3 spans 15 residues. Between the trimmed V and J ends, which lost 0 bases and 3 bases, there was a span of 12 bases. The CDR3 sequence: CATSRDTASHYEQYF. The CDR3 region has the DNA TGTGCCACCAGCAGAGACACAGCGAGTCACTACGAGCAGTACTTC.

This clone showed up just a few times. J is TRBJ2-5 and V is TRBV19, with 7 bases fitting TRBD1. Trimming took 4 bases from V and 5 from J; bases not matched to a gene: 4. This CDR3 is 13 amino acids long. Germline assignment: CDR1 LNHDA and CDR2 SQIVND (reference sequence). The CDR3, as DNA: TGTGCCAGTAGTACGACAGGGTATGAGACCCAGTACTTC. Protein sequence: CASSTTGYETQYF.

V and J are TRBV7-6 and TRBJ1-1; D gene ambiguous. This CDR3 has 14 residues. The V end lost 2 bases, the J end lost 3 bases, and 10 bases lay between the germline ends. Germline CDR1 reads SGHVS; CDR2 reads FNYEAQ. CDR3 loop: CASSLWEGDTEAFF. As DNA, the CDR3 is TGTGCCAGCAGCTTATGGGAGGGCGACACTGAAGCTTTCTTT.

The chain is built from TRBV25-1 and TRBJ2-1; 8 nucleotides align to TRBD2. The V gene end was trimmed by 7 bases and the J gene end by 0 bases; junction bases not matched to a gene: 5. Germline lookup yields CDR1 MGHDK and CDR2 SYGVNS. The CDR3 contains 15 residues. The CDR3 bases are TGTGCCAGCATCCCCAGCGGGAGCTCCTACAATGAGCAGTTCTTC. Protein product: CASIPSGSSYNEQFF.

This clone appeared a few times. The V and J genes are TRBV7-2 and TRBJ2-5; 9 bases are shared with TRBD1. Germline loops: CDR1 SGHTA, CDR2 FQGNSA. This CDR3 is 16 amino acids long. J was trimmed by 2 bases and V by 0 bases; bases with no gene match: 4. CDR3 loop: CASSLAPGTGQETQYF. The CDR3 nucleotides are TGTGCCAGCAGCTTAGCGCCAGGGACAGGGCAAGAGACCCAGTACTTC.

This chain uses TRBV29-1 with TRBJ2-5; D is unclear. The germline CDR1 and CDR2 sequences are SQVTM and ANQGSEA. CDR3 length: 12 residues. Trimming shortened V by 3 bases and J by 5 bases, and 10 bases separated the two germline ends. The CDR3 region has the DNA TGCAGCGTTGACATCCATGGGGAGACCCAGTACTTC. Translation: CSVDIHGETQYF.